Listed here is a single T cell receptor beta chain. Antigen specificity is unknown. Trimming cost V 1 base and J 8 bases; bases outside gene matches: 6. The germline gives CDR1 SEHNR, CDR2 FQNEAQ (reference sequence). This CDR3 region has 15 residues. The data were taken from a study of T cell responses to AZD1222 COVID-19 vaccine. General study points: Donor demographics were predominantly white British with a female majority; clonal diversity may be underestimated.

Generated by immunoSEQ multiplex PCR, the TCRdb table keeps only in-frame clones and is missing some. The repertoire includes over 85,000 clones, 90% of them detected once, and about 8.4% sits in the top ten. The source is an adult in good health. This chain uses TRBV7-9 with TRBJ1-5, with TRBD1 matching 9 bases. The specimen comprised peripheral blood, sampled on day 0 of AZD1222 vaccination. The CDR3 DNA follows: TGTGCCAGCAGCTTAGGGGACAGGGCTCAGGAGCCCCAGCATTTT. It translates to CASSLGDRAQEPQHF.